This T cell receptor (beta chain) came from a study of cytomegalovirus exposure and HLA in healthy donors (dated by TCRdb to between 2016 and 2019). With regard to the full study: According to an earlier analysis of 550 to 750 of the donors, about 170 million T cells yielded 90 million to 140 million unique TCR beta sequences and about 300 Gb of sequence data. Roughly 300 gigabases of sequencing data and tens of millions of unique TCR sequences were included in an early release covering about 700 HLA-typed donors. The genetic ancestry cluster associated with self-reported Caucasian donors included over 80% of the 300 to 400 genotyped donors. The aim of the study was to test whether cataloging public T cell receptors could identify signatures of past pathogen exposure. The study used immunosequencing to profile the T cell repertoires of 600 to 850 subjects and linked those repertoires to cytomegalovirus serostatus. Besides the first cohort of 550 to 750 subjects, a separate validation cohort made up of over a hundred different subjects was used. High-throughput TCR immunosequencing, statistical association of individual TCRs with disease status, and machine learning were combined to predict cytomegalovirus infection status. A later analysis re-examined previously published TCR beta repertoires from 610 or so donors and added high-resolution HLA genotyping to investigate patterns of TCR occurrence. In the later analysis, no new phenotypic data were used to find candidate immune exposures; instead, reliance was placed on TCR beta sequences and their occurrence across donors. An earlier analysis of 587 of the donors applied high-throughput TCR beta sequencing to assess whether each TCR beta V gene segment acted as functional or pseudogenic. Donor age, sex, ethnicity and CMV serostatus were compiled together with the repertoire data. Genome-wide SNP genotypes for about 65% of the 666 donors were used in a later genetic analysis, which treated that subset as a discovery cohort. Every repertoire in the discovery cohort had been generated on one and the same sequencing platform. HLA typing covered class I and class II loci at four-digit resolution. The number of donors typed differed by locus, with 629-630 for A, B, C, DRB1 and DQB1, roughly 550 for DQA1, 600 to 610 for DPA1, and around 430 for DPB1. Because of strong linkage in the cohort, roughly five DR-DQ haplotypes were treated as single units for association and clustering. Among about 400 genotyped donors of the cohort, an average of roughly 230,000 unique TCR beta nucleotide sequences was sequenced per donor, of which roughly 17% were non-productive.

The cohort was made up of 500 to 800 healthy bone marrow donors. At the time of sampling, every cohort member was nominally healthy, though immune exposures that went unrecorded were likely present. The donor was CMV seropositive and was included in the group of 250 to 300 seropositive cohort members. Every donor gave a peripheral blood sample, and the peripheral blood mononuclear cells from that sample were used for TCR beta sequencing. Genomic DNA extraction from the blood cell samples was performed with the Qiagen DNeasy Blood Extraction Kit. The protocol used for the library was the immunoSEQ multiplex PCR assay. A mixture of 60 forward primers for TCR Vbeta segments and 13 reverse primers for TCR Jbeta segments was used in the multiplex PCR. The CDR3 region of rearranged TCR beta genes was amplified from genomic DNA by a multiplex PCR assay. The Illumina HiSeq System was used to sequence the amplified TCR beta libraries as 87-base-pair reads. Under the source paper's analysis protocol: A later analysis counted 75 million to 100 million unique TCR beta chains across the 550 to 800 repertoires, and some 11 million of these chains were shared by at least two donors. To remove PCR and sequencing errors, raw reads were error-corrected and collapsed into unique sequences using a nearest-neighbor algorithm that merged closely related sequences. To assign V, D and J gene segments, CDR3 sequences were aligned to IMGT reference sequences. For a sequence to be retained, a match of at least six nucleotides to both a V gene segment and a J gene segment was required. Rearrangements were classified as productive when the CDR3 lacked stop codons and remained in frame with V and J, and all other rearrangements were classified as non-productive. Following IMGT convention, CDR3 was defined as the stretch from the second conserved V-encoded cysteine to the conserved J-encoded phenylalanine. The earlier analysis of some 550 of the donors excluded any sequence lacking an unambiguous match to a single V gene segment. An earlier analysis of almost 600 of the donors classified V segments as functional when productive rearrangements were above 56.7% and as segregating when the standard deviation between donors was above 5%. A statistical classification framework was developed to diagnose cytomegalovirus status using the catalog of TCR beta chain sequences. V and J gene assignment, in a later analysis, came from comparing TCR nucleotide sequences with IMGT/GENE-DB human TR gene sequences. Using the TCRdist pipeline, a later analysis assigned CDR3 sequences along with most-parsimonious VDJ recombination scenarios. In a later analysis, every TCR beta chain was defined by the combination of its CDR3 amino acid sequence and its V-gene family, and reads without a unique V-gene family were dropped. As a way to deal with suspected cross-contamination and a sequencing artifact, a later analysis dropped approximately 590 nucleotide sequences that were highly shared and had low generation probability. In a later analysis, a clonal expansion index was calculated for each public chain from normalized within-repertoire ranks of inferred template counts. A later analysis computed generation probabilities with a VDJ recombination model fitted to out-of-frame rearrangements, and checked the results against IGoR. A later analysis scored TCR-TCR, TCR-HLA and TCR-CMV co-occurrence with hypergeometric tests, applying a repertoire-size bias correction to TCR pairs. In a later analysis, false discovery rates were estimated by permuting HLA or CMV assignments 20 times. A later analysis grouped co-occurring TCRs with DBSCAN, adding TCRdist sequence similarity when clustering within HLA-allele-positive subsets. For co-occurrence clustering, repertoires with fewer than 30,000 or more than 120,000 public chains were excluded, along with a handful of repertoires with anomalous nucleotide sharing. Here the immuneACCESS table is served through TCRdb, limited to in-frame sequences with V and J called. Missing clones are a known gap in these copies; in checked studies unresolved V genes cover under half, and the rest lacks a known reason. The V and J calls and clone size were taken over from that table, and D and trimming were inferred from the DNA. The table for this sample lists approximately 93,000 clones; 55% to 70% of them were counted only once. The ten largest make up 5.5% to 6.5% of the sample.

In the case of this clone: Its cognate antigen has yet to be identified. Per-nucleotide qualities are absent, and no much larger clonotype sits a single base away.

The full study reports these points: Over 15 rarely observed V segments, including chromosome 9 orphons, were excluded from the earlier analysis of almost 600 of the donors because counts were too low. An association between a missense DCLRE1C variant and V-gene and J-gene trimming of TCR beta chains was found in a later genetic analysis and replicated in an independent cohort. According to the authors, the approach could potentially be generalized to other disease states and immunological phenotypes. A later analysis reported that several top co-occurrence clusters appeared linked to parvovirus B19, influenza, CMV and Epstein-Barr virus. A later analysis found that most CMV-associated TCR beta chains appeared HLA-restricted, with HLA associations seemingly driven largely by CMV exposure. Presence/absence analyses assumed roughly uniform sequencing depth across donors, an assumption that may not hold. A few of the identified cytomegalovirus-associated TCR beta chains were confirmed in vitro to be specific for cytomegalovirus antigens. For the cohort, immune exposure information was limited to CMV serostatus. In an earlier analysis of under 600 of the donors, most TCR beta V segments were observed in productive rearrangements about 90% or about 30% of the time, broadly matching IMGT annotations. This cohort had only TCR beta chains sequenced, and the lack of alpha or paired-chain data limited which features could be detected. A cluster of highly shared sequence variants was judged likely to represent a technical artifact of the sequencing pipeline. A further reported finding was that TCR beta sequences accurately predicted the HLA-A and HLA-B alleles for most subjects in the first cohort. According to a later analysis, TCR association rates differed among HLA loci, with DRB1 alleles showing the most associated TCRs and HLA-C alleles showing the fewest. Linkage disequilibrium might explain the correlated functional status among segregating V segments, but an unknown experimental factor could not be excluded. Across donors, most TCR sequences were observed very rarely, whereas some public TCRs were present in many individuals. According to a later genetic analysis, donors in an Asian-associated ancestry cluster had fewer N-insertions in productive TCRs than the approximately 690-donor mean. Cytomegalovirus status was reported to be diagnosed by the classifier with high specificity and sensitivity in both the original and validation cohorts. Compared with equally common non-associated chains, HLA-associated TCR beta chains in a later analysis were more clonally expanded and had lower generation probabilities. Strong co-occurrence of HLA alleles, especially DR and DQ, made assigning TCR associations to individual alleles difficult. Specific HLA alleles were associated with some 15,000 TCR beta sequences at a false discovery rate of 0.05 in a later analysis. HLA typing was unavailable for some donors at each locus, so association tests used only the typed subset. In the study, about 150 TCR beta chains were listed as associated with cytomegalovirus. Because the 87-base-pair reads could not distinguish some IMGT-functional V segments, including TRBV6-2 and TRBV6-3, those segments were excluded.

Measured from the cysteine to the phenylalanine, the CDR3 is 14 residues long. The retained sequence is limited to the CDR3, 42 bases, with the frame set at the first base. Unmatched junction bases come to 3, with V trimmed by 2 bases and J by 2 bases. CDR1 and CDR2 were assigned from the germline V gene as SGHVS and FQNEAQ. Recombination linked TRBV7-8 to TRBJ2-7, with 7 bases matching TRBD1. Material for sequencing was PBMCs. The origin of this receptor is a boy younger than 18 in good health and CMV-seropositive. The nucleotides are TGTGCCAGCAGCTTAAACAGGGGACCCTACGAGCAGTACTTC. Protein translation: CASSLNRGPYEQYF.